These T cell receptor beta chains were read from a single sample in a study of T-cell memory formation after mild COVID-19. TCRdb processed the 5' RACE reads anew with MiXCR; each CDR3 protein has one entry. In the table there are 500,000 to 550,000 distinct CDR3 sequences, about a fifth of which are singletons. Material for sequencing was PBMCs or a T cell subset sorted from them (not recorded which). These receptor sequences come from an adult woman who had mild COVID-19 (a few samples of this study predate the infection). Cell type and time point are not known. CDR3s include the opening cysteine and the closing phenylalanine or tryptophan. Each record gives: J gene, clone size, D gene, V gene, CDR3 DNA, CDR3 protein. D genes are given only for firm matches. Some rows have no size entry. The others give once, few or many, or a class for an expanded clone.

TRBJ1-2	-	-	TRBV6-6	TGTGCCAGCAGTTACGGGGGAGACTATGGCTACACCTTC	CASSYGGDYGYTF
TRBJ1-5	-	-	TRBV30	TGTGCCTGGGGGCAGGATGGTTCTGGGGGTCAGCCCCAGCATTTT	CAWGQDGSGGQPQHF
TRBJ1-3	few	TRBD1	TRBV5-6	TGTGCCAGCAGCTTTACGACAGGGGGCGAAGCCCCTGGAAACACCATATATTTT	CASSFTTGGEAPGNTIYF
TRBJ2-1	-	-	TRBV9	TGTGCCAGCAGCGATAGCCCGACTAGTCCGGGGCTCTACAATGAGCAGTTCTTC	CASSDSPTSPGLYNEQFF
TRBJ2-3	few	TRBD1	TRBV29-1	TGCAGCGTTGAGAGACAGGGGAGGACAGATACGCAGTATTTT	CSVERQGRTDTQYF
TRBJ2-4	-	TRBD2	TRBV7-2	TGTGCCAGCAGCCGCTTTGGACTAGCGGGGGGATCAAACATTCAGTACTTC	CASSRFGLAGGSNIQYF
TRBJ1-4	-	-	TRBV18	TGTGCCAGCTCGCGTGGGGGAAACGGAATTGAGAAACTGTTTTTT	CASSRGGNGIEKLFF
TRBJ2-2	-	-	TRBV4-3	TGCGCCAGCAGCCAATTCGGGCCCAAAATTAACACCGGGGAGCTGTTTTTT	CASSQFGPKINTGELFF
TRBJ2-7	-	-	TRBV24-1	TGTGCCACCAGTGATTCGGGACTGAGCTACGAGCAGTACTTC	CATSDSGLSYEQYF
TRBJ2-3	-	TRBD2	TRBV7-9	TGTGCCAGCAGCTTAGCTCGCGGGAGTGGGACAGATACGCAGTATTTT	CASSLARGSGTDTQYF
TRBJ1-2	-	-	TRBV24-1	TGTGCCACCAGTGATTTGTATGGCTACACCTTC	CATSDLYGYTF
TRBJ2-7	few	-	TRBV6-2/TRBV6-3	TGTGCCAGCAGGGACTATTCGGGACTCCCCTACGAGCAGTACTTC	CASRDYSGLPYEQYF
TRBJ2-1	few	-	TRBV7-2	TGTGCCAGCAGGCTGATTAATGAGCAGTTCTTC	CASRLINEQFF
TRBJ2-7	few	-	TRBV20-1	TGCAGTGCTAGAGAGGTAGCGGATCAATACGAGCAGTACTTC	CSAREVADQYEQYF
TRBJ2-1	-	-	TRBV7-6	TGTGCCAGCAGCGCGGGGGCCTCGATCAATGAGCAGTTCTTC	CASSAGASINEQFF
TRBJ2-4	-	TRBD2	TRBV19	TGTGCCAGTAGAGGAGCGGGACGTTTAAAAAACATTCTGTACTTC	CASRGAGRLKNILYF
TRBJ2-3	many	TRBD2	TRBV3-1	TGTGCCAGTAAGCAGGGACTAGCGGTGACAGATACGCAGTATTTT	CASKQGLAVTDTQYF
TRBJ2-2	many	-	TRBV11-2	TGTGCCAGCAGCTTATTCACCGGGGAGCTGTTTTTT	CASSLFTGELFF
TRBJ2-3	few	TRBD2	TRBV12-3/TRBV12-4	TGTGCCAGCAGTTCCTTAGCGGGGGGTTTAGATACGCAGTATTTT	CASSSLAGGLDTQYF
TRBJ2-2	-	-	TRBV20-1	TGCAGTGCTAGAGACCGACTAGTCATAACCGGGGAGCTGTTTTTT	CSARDRLVITGELFF
TRBJ2-6	few	TRBD2	TRBV4-3	TGCGCCAGCAGCCAAGAAGTAGCGGGGCAGGCTGGGGCCAACGTCCTGACTTTC	CASSQEVAGQAGANVLTF
TRBJ2-1	few	TRBD2	TRBV4-3	TGCGCCAGCAGCCAACTATCCGGGACTAGCGGGACGAAGCAGTTCTTC	CASSQLSGTSGTKQFF
TRBJ2-7	-	-	TRBV7-2	TGTGCCAGCAGCTTAGGGGTTAGCCTCGGCGGGTACTTC	CASSLGVSLGGYF
TRBJ2-7	few	TRBD1	TRBV20-1	TGCAGTGCAACCGTCAGGGGGCGAGTTCGAGGCGAGCAGTACTTC	CSATVRGRVRGEQYF